The sequence of this T cell receptor (beta chain) was determined in a study of T cell responses to AZD1222 COVID-19 vaccine. Measured with immunoSEQ multiplex PCR; TCRdb has only the in-frame clones, and not every one. The data hold 90,000 to 120,000 clones, with around 90% observed a single time. A remark on this clone: Its antigen is not identified.

Overall study results and limits: Baseline seropositivity characterized only six or seven AZD1222 recipients. The breadth and depth of Spike-specific TCRs increased once two AZD1222 doses had been given.

This CDR3 is 16 amino acids long. The V end lost 1 base, the J end lost 5 bases, and 12 bases lay between the germline ends. The germline CDR1 and CDR2 sequences are MNHNS and SASEGT. Sequences were derived from peripheral blood, sampled on day 0 of AZD1222 vaccination. The J gene is TRBJ1-6, the V gene TRBV6-1, with D possibly matching TRBD1 (5 bases). The TCR comes from an adult in good health. CDR3 nucleotide sequence: TGTGCCAGCAGTGAAGGATCGGGGACCAATAATTCACCCCTCCACTTT. This translates into CASSEGSGTNNSPLHF.